This section outlines one TCR beta chain sequence together with its context. This sample also contains other DNA sequences that code for the same CDR3. The sample belongs to a study of blood T cell repertoires in COVID-19. As for the study in general: Specimens from acute and convalescent COVID-19 originated in the United States, Italy and Spain.

V shed 0 bases and J shed 1 base, with 9 bases lying between them. CDR1 is MNHEY, CDR2 SVGAGI, per germline. The CDR3 has 15 amino acids. TCRdb's copy holds only in-frame clones and misses some; the assay was immunoSEQ multiplex PCR. The repertoire holds over 200,000 clones, with 70% to 90% as singletons. The clonotype comes from a man younger than 45 with COVID-19, enrolled during active disease. The rearrangement joins TRBV6-5 to TRBJ1-1; unclear D gene. The sample was peripheral blood. The CDR3 loop reads CASSYSRQKNTEAFF. CDR3 sequence (DNA): TGTGCCAGCAGTTACTCTCGTCAGAAGAACACTGAAGCTTTCTTT.